The 13 T cell receptor beta chains below come from one sample, sequenced in a study of T cell repertoires in cytomegalovirus infection. Each CDR3 protein is one row after TCRdb ran MiXCR on the reads. The sample holds around 570,000 distinct CDR3 sequences; 40% are singletons and the top ten take 48%. No antigens are known for them. The specimen was cultured PBMCs, collected from culture after CMV antigen stimulation. The receptor source for this set is a human donor in good health (CMV status not recorded). Some clones in this sample may be carry-over from other donors' samples.

This clonotype came up a few times. This sequence joins TRBV5-1 and TRBJ2-3, with D tentatively TRBD1 or TRBD2 (5 bases each). V was cut by 4 bases and J by 1 base, with 22 bases left in between. Germline assignment: CDR1 SGHRS and CDR2 YFSETQ. This CDR3 is built from 18 residues. CDR3 DNA: TGCGCCAGCAGCCAGACCACCCCCGGGGCCAGAGGCACAGATACGCAGTATTTT. Protein product: CASSQTTPGARGTDTQYF.

This rearrangement joins TRBV19 to TRBJ1-5; D may be TRBD1 (6 bases). V was cut by 9 bases and J by 3 bases, with 18 bases left in between. Germline-derived CDR1 and CDR2 are LNHDA and SQIVND (reference sequence). The CDR3 is 15 residues long. This CDR3 reads CASQGRTDINQPQHF. The CDR3 nucleotides are TGTGCCAGCCAGGGGCGGACCGATATCAATCAGCCCCAGCATTTT.

The CDR3 loop reads CASSFRTGSGTGELFF. CDR3 coding DNA: TGTGCCAGCAGCTTTCGGACAGGGAGTGGTACCGGGGAGCTGTTTTTT. The gene calls are TRBV11-2 and TRBJ2-2; 8 positions match TRBD1. The CDR3 covers 16 residues. Germline lookup yields CDR1 SGHAT and CDR2 FQNNGV. V lost 3 bases, J lost 5 bases, and 8 bases stayed unmatched.

The chain uses TRBV19 and TRBJ1-5; D gene unclear. V lost 4 bases, J lost 4 bases, and 8 bases lay in between. The CDR3 covers 13 residues. CDR1 is LNHDA and CDR2 is SQIVND in the germline V gene (reference sequence). CDR3 sequence: CASSTATNQPQHF. In nucleotides, the CDR3 is TGTGCCAGTAGTACCGCAACGAATCAGCCCCAGCATTTT.

The sample holds one count of this clonotype. This chain joins TRBV6-5 and TRBJ1-4, with D hard to call. Germline CDR1 MNHEY, CDR2 SVGAGI. The CDR3 totals 14 residues. The V gene lost 5 bases and the J gene lost 2 bases, with 9 bases spanning the gap. The CDR3 loop is CASSRDGTNEKLFF. CDR3 nucleotide sequence: TGTGCCAGCAGTCGAGACGGGACTAATGAAAAACTGTTTTTT.

The chain is built from TRBV7-9 and TRBJ2-2; D is unclear. The CDR3 runs 13 residues. Germline assignment: CDR1 SEHNR and CDR2 FQNEAQ (reference sequence). Trimming shortened V by 2 bases and J by 5 bases, and 6 bases separated the two germline ends. The CDR3, as DNA: TGTGCCAGCAGCTTACCAGCTACCGGGGAGCTGTTTTTT. Translation gives CASSLPATGELFF.

This chain uses TRBV7-9 with TRBJ2-5, with 9 bases lining up with TRBD1. The germline V gene encodes CDR1 SEHNR and CDR2 FQNEAQ (reference sequence). There are 15 residues in the CDR3. The J segment lost 2 bases and the V segment lost 6 bases, leaving 7 bases of the junction unmatched. Here the CDR3 DNA reads TGTGCCAGCAGTTTGATGGGACAGGGACAAGAGACCCAGTACTTC. Translating gives CASSLMGQGQETQYF.

J is TRBJ1-2 and V is TRBV7-8, with D unresolved. V was trimmed by 5 bases and J by 4 bases, leaving 8 bases between them. Germline-derived CDR1 and CDR2 are SGHVS and FQNEAQ. The CDR3 is made up of 12 amino acids. CDR3 sequence: CASSKGVYGYTF. For the CDR3, the DNA is TGTGCCAGCAGCAAGGGAGTCTATGGCTACACCTTC.

The rearrangement uses TRBV20-1 and TRBJ2-3; 7 bases are shared with TRBD2. Germline-derived CDR1 and CDR2 are DFQATT and SNEGSKA (reference sequence). This CDR3 has 16 residues. Losses at the gene ends were 5 bases for V and 0 bases for J; bases not matched to a gene: 11. In DNA, the CDR3 is TGCAGTGCTTGGGATCCTAGCGGTGATAGCACAGATACGCAGTATTTT. It translates to CSAWDPSGDSTDTQYF.

The chain is built from TRBV28 and TRBJ1-4, with D possibly TRBD1 on 5 matching bases. Germline V gives CDR1 MDHEN, CDR2 SYDVKM. The CDR3 contains 14 residues. Deletions cut 6 bases from V and 6 bases from J, with 14 bases between. This CDR3 reads CASSRGGGYEKLFF. The CDR3 nucleotides are TGTGCCAGCAGCCGTGGGGGGGGGTATGAAAAACTGTTTTTT.

The CDR3 DNA is TGTGCCAGCAGCCTCAACCGCCGGAGCAATCAGCCCCAGCATTTT. Amino acid sequence: CASSLNRRSNQPQHF. The rearrangement links TRBV12-3 or TRBV12-4 to TRBJ1-5; D ambiguous. This CDR3 is built from 15 residues. V was shortened by 6 bases and J by 1 base, with 13 bases between the two germline ends.

This clonotype was observed a few times. The V and J genes are TRBV7-9 and TRBJ1-2; tentative D call: TRBD1 (6 bases). The V and J ends lost 3 bases and 8 bases respectively, with 22 bases between them. CDR1 is SEHNR, CDR2 FQNEAQ, per germline (reference sequence). The CDR3 length is 16 residues. The chain's CDR3 is CASSFLAGTKYLGYTF. The CDR3 DNA sequence: TGTGCCAGCAGCTTTCTTGCCGGGACAAAGTACCTAGGCTACACCTTC.

This clonotype showed up just a few times. The chain joins TRBV7-2 to TRBJ2-7; 10 nucleotides line up with TRBD2. V shed 6 bases, J shed 5 bases, and the junction held 4 bases outside the gene matches. Per the germline V gene, CDR1 is SGHTA and CDR2 is FQGNSA. CDR3 length: 13 residues. CDR3 DNA sequence: TGTGCCAGCAGTCTAGCGGGAGAAGACGAGCAGTACTTC. Its translation: CASSLAGEDEQYF. The full variable domain, in which reference TRBV7-2 and TRBJ2-7 provide the parts outside the CDR3, is GAGVSQSPSNKVTEKGKDVELRCDPISGHTALYWYRQSLGQGLEFLIYFQGNSAPDKSGLPSDRFSAERTGGSVSTLTIQRTQQEDSAVYLCASSLAGEDEQYFGPGTRLTVT.